Listed below are T cell receptor beta chains from one sample, sequenced in a study of T cells in Graves' hyperthyroidism and ophthalmopathy. TCRdb reprocessed the multiplex PCR reads with MiXCR, giving one entry per CDR3 protein. The repertoire has 300,000 or so distinct CDR3 sequences, approximately 17% of them found once; the top ten carry roughly 53%. The specimen was blood. These receptors were collected from a woman aged 60-70 years with Graves' ophthalmopathy. The CDR3 runs from the conserved cysteine through the conserved F or W. D genes are given only for firm matches. Only part of the rows carry a size: once, few, many, or a class if the clone is expanded.

v_call: TRBV7-2; d_call: TRBD1; j_call: TRBJ2-7; clone_size: many; cdr3_nt: TGTGCCAGCAGCTTAGCCGGGACAGACTACGAGCAGTACTTC; cdr3_aa: CASSLAGTDYEQYF
v_call: TRBV6-5; d_call: .; j_call: TRBJ1-5; clone_size: .; cdr3_nt: TGTGCCAGCAGTTCCCGCGACAGTAATCAGCCCCAGCATTTT; cdr3_aa: CASSSRDSNQPQHF
v_call: TRBV3-1; d_call: TRBD2; j_call: TRBJ2-5; clone_size: many; cdr3_nt: TGTGCCAGCAGCCACCCCGGGGGGACTAGGTTGTACCAAGAGACCCAGTACTTC; cdr3_aa: CASSHPGGTRLYQETQYF
v_call: TRBV2; d_call: TRBD1; j_call: TRBJ2-1; clone_size: few; cdr3_nt: TGTGCCAGCAAGGACAGGGGAACGCTCCTGATCAATGAGCAGTTCTTC; cdr3_aa: CASKDRGTLLINEQFF
v_call: TRBV20-1; d_call: .; j_call: TRBJ1-2; clone_size: .; cdr3_nt: TGCAGCGGCTGGGGGGGGAAAGGCGGCTACACCTTC; cdr3_aa: CSGWGGKGGYTF
v_call: TRBV7-8; d_call: TRBD1; j_call: TRBJ2-5; clone_size: few; cdr3_nt: TGTGCCAGCAGCGGGGACAGTCCGGGGACCCAGTACTTC; cdr3_aa: CASSGDSPGTQYF
v_call: TRBV12-3/TRBV12-4; d_call: .; j_call: TRBJ2-3; clone_size: .; cdr3_nt: TGTGCCGGCACCACGGGGCGCAGCACAGATACGCAGTATTTT; cdr3_aa: CAGTTGRSTDTQYF
v_call: TRBV5-1; d_call: .; j_call: TRBJ1-2; clone_size: many; cdr3_nt: TGCGCCAGCAGCGGGGACAATGACTATGGCTACACCTTC; cdr3_aa: CASSGDNDYGYTF
v_call: TRBV7-2; d_call: TRBD2; j_call: TRBJ2-7; clone_size: many; cdr3_nt: TGTGCCAGCAGCCGTACTGGGACTAGCGGGTCAGACGAGCAGTACTTC; cdr3_aa: CASSRTGTSGSDEQYF
v_call: TRBV7-2; d_call: TRBD2; j_call: TRBJ2-5; clone_size: many; cdr3_nt: TGTGCCAGCAGCTTCGGCGGGGGGGCGAAGTCCCAGTACTTC; cdr3_aa: CASSFGGGAKSQYF
v_call: TRBV25-1; d_call: .; j_call: TRBJ1-3; clone_size: .; cdr3_nt: TGTGCCAGCAGTGAACCTCTGAACGTCTACTCTGGAAACACCATATATTTT; cdr3_aa: CASSEPLNVYSGNTIYF
v_call: TRBV6-1; d_call: TRBD1; j_call: TRBJ2-6; clone_size: .; cdr3_nt: TGTGCCAGCAGCCTAACCATGGACAGGGGGCGCCCAGGGGCCAACGTCCTGACTTTC; cdr3_aa: CASSLTMDRGRPGANVLTF
v_call: TRBV7-2; d_call: TRBD2; j_call: TRBJ2-3; clone_size: few; cdr3_nt: TGTGCCAGCAGCTCTTTATTGTCGGGGGGGGGTACGCAGTATTTT; cdr3_aa: CASSSLLSGGGTQYF
v_call: TRBV7-8; d_call: .; j_call: TRBJ2-7; clone_size: many; cdr3_nt: TGTGCCAGCAGCTTAGAAGGGACCCACTCCCCTTACGAGCAGTACTTC; cdr3_aa: CASSLEGTHSPYEQYF
v_call: TRBV27; d_call: .; j_call: TRBJ1-5; clone_size: .; cdr3_nt: TGTGCCAGCAGTTTAGTCAAGGATCAGCCCCAGCATTTT; cdr3_aa: CASSLVKDQPQHF
v_call: TRBV18; d_call: .; j_call: TRBJ1-4; clone_size: many; cdr3_nt: TGTGCCAGCTCACCTCGAACAGCAACTAATGAAAAACTGTTTTTT; cdr3_aa: CASSPRTATNEKLFF
v_call: TRBV7-6; d_call: TRBD1; j_call: TRBJ2-5; clone_size: .; cdr3_nt: TGTGCCAGCAGCCCGGACAGGAACGAAGAGACCCAGTACTTC; cdr3_aa: CASSPDRNEETQYF
v_call: TRBV2; d_call: .; j_call: TRBJ2-3; clone_size: many; cdr3_nt: TGTGCCAGCAGGAGCGGCCAGGGTGATACGCAGTATTTT; cdr3_aa: CASRSGQGDTQYF
v_call: TRBV12-3/TRBV12-4; d_call: TRBD1; j_call: TRBJ1-5; clone_size: few; cdr3_nt: TGTGCCAGCAGTTGGGGGACAGGGGATCCGCCCCAGCATTTT; cdr3_aa: CASSWGTGDPPQHF
v_call: TRBV5-4; d_call: TRBD1; j_call: TRBJ2-5; clone_size: few; cdr3_nt: TGTGCCAGCAGCTTGGGCTCTCAGGGGGCCTTGGGAGAGACCCAGTACTTC; cdr3_aa: CASSLGSQGALGETQYF
v_call: TRBV12-3/TRBV12-4; d_call: TRBD2; j_call: TRBJ2-7; clone_size: many; cdr3_nt: TGTGCCAGCAGCCTAGGGCTTACGGGAGGGAGCTCCTACGAGCAGTACTTC; cdr3_aa: CASSLGLTGGSSYEQYF
v_call: TRBV2; d_call: .; j_call: TRBJ1-6; clone_size: many; cdr3_nt: TGTGCCAGCAGTGTTTGGGAAAATTCACCCCTCCACTTT; cdr3_aa: CASSVWENSPLHF
v_call: TRBV6-2/TRBV6-3; d_call: .; j_call: TRBJ2-5; clone_size: many; cdr3_nt: TGTGCCAGCAGTTACTCGAGGGATGGGGGGACGCGGGAGACCCAGTACTTC; cdr3_aa: CASSYSRDGGTRETQYF
v_call: TRBV20-1; d_call: TRBD1; j_call: TRBJ2-2; clone_size: many; cdr3_nt: TGCAGTGCCCGACAGGGGGTGAACACCGGGGAGCTGTTTTTT; cdr3_aa: CSARQGVNTGELFF
v_call: TRBV5-1; d_call: TRBD1; j_call: TRBJ2-5; clone_size: few; cdr3_nt: TGCGCCAGCAGCCAACGTAAAAACAGGGGGTCGGAGACCCAGTACTTC; cdr3_aa: CASSQRKNRGSETQYF
v_call: TRBV6-2/TRBV6-3; d_call: TRBD1; j_call: TRBJ1-1; clone_size: many; cdr3_nt: TGTGCCAGCAAACTCATACTTCTCACAGGGGAGGAAGCTTTCTTT; cdr3_aa: CASKLILLTGEEAFF
v_call: TRBV14; d_call: .; j_call: TRBJ2-1; clone_size: many; cdr3_nt: TGTGCCAGCAGGCAAGCAAGTTGGAATGAGCAGTTCTTC; cdr3_aa: CASRQASWNEQFF
v_call: TRBV28; d_call: TRBD1; j_call: TRBJ2-7; clone_size: many; cdr3_nt: TGTGCCAGCAGTGCCCCGGGACAGGGTAACGAGCAGTACTTC; cdr3_aa: CASSAPGQGNEQYF
v_call: TRBV5-1; d_call: TRBD2; j_call: TRBJ2-1; clone_size: many; cdr3_nt: TGCGCCAGCAGCTTTTCGGGAGGGGATGAGCAGTTCTTC; cdr3_aa: CASSFSGGDEQFF
v_call: TRBV10-3; d_call: .; j_call: TRBJ1-2; clone_size: .; cdr3_nt: TGTGCCATCAGGCAACAGGCCTCTAACTATGGCTACACCTTC; cdr3_aa: CAIRQQASNYGYTF
v_call: TRBV6-2/TRBV6-3; d_call: .; j_call: TRBJ2-5; clone_size: many; cdr3_nt: TGTGCCAGCGGGGCCACAGGGAACCCAGAGACCCAGTACTTC; cdr3_aa: CASGATGNPETQYF
v_call: TRBV10-2; d_call: .; j_call: TRBJ1-3; clone_size: .; cdr3_nt: TGCGCCAGCAGCCCACCCACAGGCTCTGGAAACACCATATATTTT; cdr3_aa: CASSPPTGSGNTIYF
v_call: TRBV2; d_call: TRBD2; j_call: TRBJ2-1; clone_size: .; cdr3_nt: TGTGCCAGCAAACTAGCGGGAAGCAATGAGCAGTTCTTC; cdr3_aa: CASKLAGSNEQFF